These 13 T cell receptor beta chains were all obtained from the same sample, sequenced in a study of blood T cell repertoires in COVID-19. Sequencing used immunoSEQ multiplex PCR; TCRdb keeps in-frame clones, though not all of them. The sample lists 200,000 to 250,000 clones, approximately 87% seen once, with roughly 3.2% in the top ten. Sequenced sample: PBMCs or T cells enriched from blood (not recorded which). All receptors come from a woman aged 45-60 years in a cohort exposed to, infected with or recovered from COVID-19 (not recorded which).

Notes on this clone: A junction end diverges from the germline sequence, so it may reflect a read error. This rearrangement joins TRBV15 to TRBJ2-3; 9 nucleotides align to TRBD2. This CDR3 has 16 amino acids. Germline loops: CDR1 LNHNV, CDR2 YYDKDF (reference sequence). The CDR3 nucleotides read TGTGCCACCAGCAGAGATGCGCGGGGGGGCACGGATACGCAGTATTTT. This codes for CATSRDARGGTDTQYF.

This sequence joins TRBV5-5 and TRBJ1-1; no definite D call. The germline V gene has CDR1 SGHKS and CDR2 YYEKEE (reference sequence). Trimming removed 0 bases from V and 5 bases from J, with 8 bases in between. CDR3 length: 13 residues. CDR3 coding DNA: TGTGCCAGCAGCTTGGTTCCAGGAACTGAAGCTTTCTTT. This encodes CASSLVPGTEAFF.

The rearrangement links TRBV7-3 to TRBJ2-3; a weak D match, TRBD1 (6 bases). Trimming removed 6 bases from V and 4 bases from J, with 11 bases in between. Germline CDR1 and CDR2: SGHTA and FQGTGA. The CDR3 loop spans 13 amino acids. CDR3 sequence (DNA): TGTGCCAGCAGTCAAACAGGGTCAGATACGCAGTATTTT. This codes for CASSQTGSDTQYF.

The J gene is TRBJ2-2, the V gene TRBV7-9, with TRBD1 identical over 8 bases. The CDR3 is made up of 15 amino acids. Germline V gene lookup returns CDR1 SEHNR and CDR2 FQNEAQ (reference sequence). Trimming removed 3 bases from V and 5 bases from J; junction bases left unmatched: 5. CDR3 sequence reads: CASSFGQGATGELFF. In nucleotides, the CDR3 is TGTGCCAGCAGCTTCGGACAGGGTGCAACCGGGGAGCTGTTTTTT.

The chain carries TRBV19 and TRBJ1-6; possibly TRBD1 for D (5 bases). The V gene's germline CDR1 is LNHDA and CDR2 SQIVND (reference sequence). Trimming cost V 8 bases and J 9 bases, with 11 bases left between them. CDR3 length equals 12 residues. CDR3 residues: CASGGAPSPLHF. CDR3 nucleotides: TGTGCCAGTGGAGGGGCGCCTTCACCCCTCCACTTT. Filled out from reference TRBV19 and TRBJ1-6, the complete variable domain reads DGGITQSPKYLFRKEGQNVTLSCEQNLNHDAMYWYRQDPGQGLRLIYYSQIVNDFQKGDIAEGYSVSREKKESFPLTVTSAQKNPTAFYLCASGGAPSPLHFGNGTRLTVT.

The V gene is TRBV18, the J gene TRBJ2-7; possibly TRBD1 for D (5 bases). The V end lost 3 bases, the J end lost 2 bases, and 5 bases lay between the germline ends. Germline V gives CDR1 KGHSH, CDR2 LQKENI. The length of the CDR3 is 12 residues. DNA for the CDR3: TGTGCCAGCTCACCGACAGCCTACGAGCAGTACTTC. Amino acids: CASSPTAYEQYF.

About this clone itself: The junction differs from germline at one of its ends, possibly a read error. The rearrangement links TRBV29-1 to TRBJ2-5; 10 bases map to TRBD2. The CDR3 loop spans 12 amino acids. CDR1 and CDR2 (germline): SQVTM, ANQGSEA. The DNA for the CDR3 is TGCAGCGGTGGGTCTAGCGGGGGCCCCCTGGACTTC. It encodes CSGGSSGGPLDF.

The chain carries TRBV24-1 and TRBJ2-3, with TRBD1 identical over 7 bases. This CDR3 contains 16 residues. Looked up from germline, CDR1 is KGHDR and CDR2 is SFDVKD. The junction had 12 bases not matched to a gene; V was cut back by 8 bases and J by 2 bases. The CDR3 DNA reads TGTGCCACCAAGGGGTTGACAGGGAACTTCACAGATACGCAGTATTTT. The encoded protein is CATKGLTGNFTDTQYF.

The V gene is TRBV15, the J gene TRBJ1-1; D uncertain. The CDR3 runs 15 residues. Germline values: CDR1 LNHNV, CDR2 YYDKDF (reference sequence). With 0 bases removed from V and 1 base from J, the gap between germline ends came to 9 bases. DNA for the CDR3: TGTGCCACCAGCAGAGATCAGGTCCAGAACACTGAAGCTTTCTTT. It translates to CATSRDQVQNTEAFF.

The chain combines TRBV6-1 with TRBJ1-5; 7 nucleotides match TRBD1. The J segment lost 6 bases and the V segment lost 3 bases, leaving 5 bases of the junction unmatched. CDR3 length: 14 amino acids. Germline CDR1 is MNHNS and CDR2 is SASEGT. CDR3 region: CASSDRGTAQPQHF. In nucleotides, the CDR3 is TGTGCCAGCAGTGACAGGGGGACGGCTCAGCCCCAGCATTTT.

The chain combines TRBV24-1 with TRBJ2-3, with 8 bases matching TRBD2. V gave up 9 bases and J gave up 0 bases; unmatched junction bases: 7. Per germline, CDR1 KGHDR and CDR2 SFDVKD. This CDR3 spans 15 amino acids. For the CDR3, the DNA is TGTGCCACCGGGGGCGCGGGGGGCAGCACAGATACGCAGTATTTT. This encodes CATGGAGGSTDTQYF.

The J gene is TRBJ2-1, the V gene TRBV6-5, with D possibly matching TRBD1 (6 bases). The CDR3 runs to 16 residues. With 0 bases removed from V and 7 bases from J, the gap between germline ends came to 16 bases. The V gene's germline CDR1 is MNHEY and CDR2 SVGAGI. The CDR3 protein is CASSYSTGQKVNEQFF. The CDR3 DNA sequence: TGTGCCAGCAGTTACTCGACAGGACAAAAAGTGAATGAGCAGTTCTTC.

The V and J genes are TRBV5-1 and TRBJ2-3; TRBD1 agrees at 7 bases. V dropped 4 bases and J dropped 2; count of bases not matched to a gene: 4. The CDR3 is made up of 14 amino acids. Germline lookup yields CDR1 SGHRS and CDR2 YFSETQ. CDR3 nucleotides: TGCGCCAGCAGCCTAGGACAGGACACAGATACGCAGTATTTT. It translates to CASSLGQDTDTQYF. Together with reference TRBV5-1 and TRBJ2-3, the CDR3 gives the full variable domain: KAGVTQTPRYLIKTRGQQVTLSCSPISGHRSVSWYQQTPGQGLQFLFEYFSETQRNKGNFPGRFSGRQFSNSRSEMNVSTLELGDSALYLCASSLGQDTDTQYFGPGTRLTVL.